This T cell receptor beta chain emerged from a study of T cell repertoires in cytomegalovirus infection. Study summary: Peptides in the study included HLA-C-restricted and HLA-B-restricted CMV epitopes. Public TCR beta signatures were indicative of both CMV infection and a matching HLA type.

The CDR3 length is 17 residues. V lost 5 bases, J lost 2 bases, and 20 bases lay in between. Study-wide points: The cumulative frequency of public TCR beta families distinguished individuals who carried CMV together with the relevant HLA.

TCRdb called the reads again in MiXCR, with one record for every CDR3 protein. Of some 270,000 distinct CDR3 sequences in the sample, 22% were seen once. This clonotype appeared a few times. Its antigen is currently unknown. The TCR was taken from a human donor in good health (CMV status not recorded). Some clones in this sample may be carry-over from other donors' samples. The sequenced sample was cultured PBMCs, obtained from culture after CMV antigen stimulation. The gene calls are TRBV12-3 or TRBV12-4 and TRBJ2-3; D may be TRBD2 (5 bases). The CDR3, as DNA: TGTGCCAGCAGTGCACGGGTGAACGGGATAATCACAGATACGCAGTATTTT. Amino acids: CASSARVNGIITDTQYF.